The 10 T cell receptor beta chains in this list originate from one sample, sequenced in a study of glioma-infiltrating T cells after dendritic cell vaccination. TCRdb keeps only in-frame clones here, not all; method: immunoSEQ multiplex PCR. The sample has about 99,000 clones; more than 70% are singletons. This sample's time point: after dendritic cell vaccination, including at tumor progression/relapse. The sample consisted of blood, taken after dendritic cell vaccination. The receptors stem from a human donor with glioblastoma.

This chain joins TRBV28 and TRBJ2-2, with 8 bases that match TRBD2. J gave up 3 bases and V 7 bases, and 13 bases lay outside the gene matches. Looked up from germline, CDR1 is MDHEN and CDR2 is SYDVKM. The CDR3 totals 17 residues. CDR3 region: CASTLGTSGAYTGELFF. As DNA, the CDR3 is TGTGCCAGCACCTTGGGTACTAGCGGCGCTTACACCGGGGAGCTGTTTTTT. Using reference TRBV28 and TRBJ2-2 for the parts outside the CDR3, the full variable domain is DVKVTQSSRYLVKRTGEKVFLECVQDMDHENMFWYRQDPGLGLRLIYFSYDVKMKEKGDIPEGYSVSREKKERFSLILESASTNQTSMYLCASTLGTSGAYTGELFFGEGSRLTVL.

This clone was recorded only once. The chain carries TRBV6-6 and TRBJ2-7; TRBD2 aligns across 14 bases. V was pared by 2 bases and J by 4 bases, with 4 bases of the junction left unmatched. The CDR3 loop spans 16 amino acids. CDR1 and CDR2 (germline): MNHNY, SVGAGI (reference sequence). CDR3: CASSYLGTSGGYEQYF. Written as DNA, the CDR3 is TGTGCCAGCAGTTACCTCGGGACTAGCGGGGGATACGAGCAGTACTTC.

The chain is built from TRBV5-1 and TRBJ2-1, with 12 bases fitting TRBD2. Per germline, CDR1 SGHRS and CDR2 YFSETQ. The ends lost 0 bases at V and 7 bases at J; junction bases unmatched: 5. The CDR3 runs 16 residues. The CDR3 bases are TGCGCCAGCAGCTTGGCCCTAGCGGGAGGGGCTAATGAGCAGTTCTTC. Protein: CASSLALAGGANEQFF.

This rearrangement joins TRBV6-1 to TRBJ2-5, with 7 bases identical to TRBD2. This CDR3 is 13 amino acids long. Losses at the gene ends were 6 bases for V and 5 bases for J; bases not matched to a gene: 6. CDR1 and CDR2 from the germline V gene are MNHNS and SASEGT. DNA of the CDR3: TGTGCCAGCAGCATCCTCGGGGGGGAGACCCAGTACTTC. Amino acid sequence: CASSILGGETQYF.

This chain uses TRBV4-1 with TRBJ1-3; 7 positions match TRBD1. Trimming removed 3 bases from V and 3 bases from J; junction bases left unmatched: 5. The germline CDR1 and CDR2 sequences are MGHRA and YSYEKL. The CDR3 totals 15 residues. The CDR3 protein is CASSHGTASGNTIYF. CDR3 sequence (DNA): TGCGCCAGCAGCCACGGGACAGCCAGTGGAAACACCATATATTTT.

The chain combines TRBV7-9 with TRBJ1-1, with TRBD1 as a possible D gene (6 bases). Deletions cut 4 bases from V and 3 bases from J, with 9 bases between. Germline CDR1 SEHNR, CDR2 FQNEAQ (reference sequence). The CDR3 loop spans 13 amino acids. This CDR3 is CASSSWGHTEAFF. The CDR3 nucleotides are TGTGCCAGCAGCTCCTGGGGGCACACTGAAGCTTTCTTT.

The chain carries TRBV12-5 and TRBJ2-1; 7 bases align to TRBD2. V lost 7 bases to trimming and J lost 8 bases; unmatched junction nucleotides: 5. The CDR3 has 12 amino acids. Germline assignment: CDR1 LGHNT and CDR2 FRNRAP. CDR3 loop: CASAPRGDEQFF. The CDR3 DNA sequence: TGTGCTAGTGCCCCTCGGGGGGATGAGCAGTTCTTC.

The V call is TRBV7-6, the J call TRBJ2-7; TRBD1 matches at 9 bases. Per the germline V gene, CDR1 is SGHVS and CDR2 is FNYEAQ. The CDR3 contains 16 residues. J gave up 2 bases and V 6 bases, and 11 bases lay outside the gene matches. CDR3 DNA: TGTGCCAGCAGTCAGACCATTGGACAGGGGACCTACGAGCAGTACTTC. It encodes CASSQTIGQGTYEQYF.

This sequence joins TRBV6-1 and TRBJ2-7; 8 bases are a match to TRBD2. CDR3 length: 15 residues. From germline, CDR1 is MNHNS and CDR2 SASEGT. Losses at the gene ends were 8 bases for V and 1 base for J; bases not matched to a gene: 10. The CDR3 coding sequence is TGTGCCAGCCACTCAGCGGGGGCAGGTTCCTACGAGCAGTACTTC. This encodes CASHSAGAGSYEQYF.

V is TRBV2 and J is TRBJ2-7, with D perhaps TRBD2 (5 bases). The CDR3 consists of 13 residues. The V end was cut by 3 bases, the J end by 4 bases, with 10 bases between. The germline gives CDR1 SNHLY, CDR2 FYNNEI. The CDR3 reads CASSDQPGYEQYF. Here the CDR3 DNA reads TGTGCCAGCAGTGATCAGCCGGGGTACGAGCAGTACTTC.